Reported below is one T cell receptor (beta chain). This CDR3 has 17 amino acids. Germline CDR1 and CDR2: DFQATT and SNEGSKA (reference sequence). V lost 3 bases, J lost 7 bases, and 19 bases stayed unmatched. The data stem from a study of response to subunit inactivated influenza vaccine. From the RT-PCR reads, TCRdb called clonotypes with MiXCR, one entry per CDR3 protein. The repertoire includes some 570,000 distinct CDR3 sequences, approximately 10% of them detected once, and approximately 11% sits in the top ten. The sample was also reused in another study, on T cells expressing NK-cell markers. As that study records: It was by 5'RACE template switching with UMIs that TCR beta cDNA was made. In the group of eight sequenced donors, seven were HCMV-seropositive and one was seronegative.

The sequence was collected from a man over 45 who received an inactivated influenza vaccine. V usage is TRBV20-1 and J usage is TRBJ2-7; 9 bases are a match to TRBD2. The material sequenced was PBMCs from blood, taken on the day of vaccination. The CDR3 is CSASRIAGAGLGWEQYF. Here the CDR3 DNA reads TGCAGTGCTAGCCGAATAGCGGGAGCGGGACTCGGTTGGGAGCAGTACTTC.